The 28 T cell receptor beta chains presented below share a single source sample, sequenced in a study of spatial heterogeneity in lung cancer. Time point meaning: sample taken at primary tumor resection. MiXCR, applied by TCRdb to the 5' RACE reads, yields one record per CDR3 protein. The sample records tens of thousands of distinct CDR3 sequences, around 7% being singletons. Sequencing used PBMCs, obtained at surgery. These receptors were taken from a female donor with early-stage non-small cell lung cancer.

This clonotype occurred many times. This chain connects TRBV5-1 to TRBJ1-1, with a tentative D call TRBD1 (6 bases). Germline values: CDR1 SGHRS, CDR2 YFSETQ. Trimming removed 5 bases at V and 4 bases at J, with 18 bases between. The CDR3 consists of 15 residues. Written as DNA, the CDR3 is TGCGCCAGCAGGGTGACGGGACACCCCAGCACTGAAGCTTTCTTT. The encoded protein is CASRVTGHPSTEAFF.

This clonotype was recorded at least ten times. The chain carries TRBV10-3 and TRBJ2-5; 9 nucleotides agree with TRBD1. V trimming: 3 bases; J trimming: 5 bases; junction bases outside the gene matches: 7. The CDR3 has 15 residues. In germline, CDR1 is ENHRY, CDR2 SYGVKD. The CDR3 DNA sequence: TGTGCCATCAGTGATGTCGGGACAGGGTCGGAGACCCAGTACTTC. Its translation: CAISDVGTGSETQYF.

This clonotype was observed many times. This chain links TRBV7-8 with TRBJ2-3, with 10 positions matching TRBD2. The CDR3 runs 16 residues. The germline gives CDR1 SGHVS, CDR2 FQNEAQ. Trimming cost V 4 bases and J 5 bases; bases outside gene matches: 9. In DNA form, the CDR3 reads TGTGCCAGCAGCTCCAGAGCGGGGGGGCTTGAAGATACGCAGTATTTT. Its protein product is CASSSRAGGLEDTQYF.

The chain links TRBV6-1 to TRBJ1-2; 7 positions agree with TRBD1. The length of the CDR3 is 14 residues. Germline V lookup: CDR1 MNHNS, CDR2 SASEGT. V lost 11 bases and J lost 2; bases outside the gene matches: 11. The CDR3 region has the DNA TGTGCCGCCCGCTCGACAGGGTCGAACTATGGCTACACCTTC. Translated: CAARSTGSNYGYTF.

This clonotype was picked up many times. The chain uses TRBV20-1 and TRBJ2-1; the match to TRBD1 covers 7 bases. This CDR3 region has 13 residues. V lost 3 bases, J lost 8 bases, and 7 bases stayed unmatched. CDR1 is DFQATT, CDR2 SNEGSKA, per germline (reference sequence). CDR3 protein: CSARGTAPHEQFF. In DNA, the CDR3 is TGCAGTGCTAGGGGGACAGCCCCCCATGAGCAGTTCTTC.

This clonotype has at least ten counts. The rearrangement uses TRBV29-1 and TRBJ1-2; weak D call: TRBD1 (6 bases). Germline CDR1 SQVTM, CDR2 ANQGSEA. With 4 bases removed from V and 7 bases from J, the gap between germline ends came to 13 bases. CDR3 size: 12 residues. CDR3 amino acids: CSVGETGFGYTF. The CDR3 DNA reads as TGCAGCGTTGGGGAAACAGGGTTTGGCTACACCTTC.

This sequence joins TRBV23-1 and TRBJ2-2; TRBD1 agrees at 8 bases. Being an ORF, TRBV23-1 has a function that is uncertain. The J segment lost 5 bases and the V segment lost 3 bases, leaving 5 bases of the junction unmatched. The CDR3 extends over 15 amino acids. The CDR3 DNA sequence: TGCGCCAGCAGTCAGGACAGGGTTTCTACCGGGGAGCTGTTTTTT. It specifies CASSQDRVSTGELFF.

This chain connects TRBV18 to TRBJ1-2, with D possibly matching TRBD1 (5 bases). The CDR3 runs to 15 residues. V dropped 6 bases and J dropped 3 bases, with 17 bases sitting between them. The germline V gene has CDR1 KGHSH and CDR2 LQKENI. The CDR3 nucleotides read TGTGCCAGCTCGGATCCTACAGGTAGATACTATGGCTACACCTTC. Its protein product is CASSDPTGRYYGYTF.

At least ten counts were recorded for this clonotype. The V gene is TRBV5-1, the J gene TRBJ2-1; D is unclear. The V gene lost 0 bases and the J gene lost 6 bases, with 13 bases spanning the gap. The CDR3 is made up of 15 amino acids. In germline, CDR1 is SGHRS, CDR2 YFSETQ. The CDR3 spells CASSLGPPRGNEQFF. The CDR3 DNA reads as TGCGCCAGCAGCTTGGGCCCCCCCCGAGGCAATGAGCAGTTCTTC.

The table lists this clonotype with many counts. This chain connects TRBV12-3 or TRBV12-4 to TRBJ1-4; D gene ambiguous. This CDR3 has 15 residues. V lost 7 bases to trimming and J lost 3 bases, with 15 bases between them. The CDR3 nucleotides are TGTGCCAGCACCATCTCCGGTACGGCTAATGAAAAACTGTTTTTT. Residues: CASTISGTANEKLFF.

The table lists this clonotype with a few counts. The rearrangement uses TRBV12-3 or TRBV12-4 and TRBJ1-1, with TRBD1 as a possible D gene (6 bases). V was trimmed by 3 bases and J by 7 bases, leaving 12 bases between them. This CDR3 spans 13 amino acids. DNA for the CDR3: TGTGCCAGCAGTTTGGGACAAGCACTTGAAGCTTTCTTT. The encoded protein is CASSLGQALEAFF.

The rearrangement links TRBV7-2 to TRBJ1-1; D is unresolved. In germline, CDR1 is SGHTA, CDR2 FQGNSA. V lost 3 bases, J lost 4 bases, and 15 bases lay in between. This CDR3 has 15 residues. In DNA form, the CDR3 reads TGTGCCAGCAGCTTCCGAGGGCGCGCGGCCACTGAAGCTTTCTTT. Its protein is CASSFRGRAATEAFF.

As concerns this clonotype: A much bigger clone sits one base away, suggesting this may be a read error. The gene calls are TRBV4-3 and TRBJ2-4; no firm D call. The CDR3 is 17 amino acids. Germline assignment: CDR1 LGHNA and CDR2 YSLEER. Trimming pared 0 bases from V and 0 bases from J, leaving 12 bases between. CDR3 nucleotides: TGCGCCAGCAGCCAAGATAACTTGGGTTTAGCCAAAAACATTCAGTACTTC. It encodes CASSQDNLGLAKNIQYF.

This clonotype was seen at least ten times. The chain couples TRBV29-1 to TRBJ2-5; D is perhaps TRBD2 (7 bases). Trimming removed 6 bases from V and 5 bases from J, with 16 bases in between. CDR3 size: 13 residues. CDR1 is SQVTM and CDR2 is ANQGSEA in the germline V gene. CDR3 DNA: TGCAGCGTCGCCGGGACTACAGGGGAGACCCAGTACTTC. Translation: CSVAGTTGETQYF.

This clonotype was counted at least ten times. J is TRBJ1-1 and V is TRBV2; D is undetermined. The CDR3 sequence is 12 residues long. V was shortened by 6 bases and J by 8 bases, with 13 bases between the two germline ends. Germline loops: CDR1 SNHLY, CDR2 FYNNEI. In DNA form, the CDR3 reads TGTGCCAGCAGCCGCGTAATGGTCGAAGCTTTCTTT. It is translated as CASSRVMVEAFF.

This clonotype occurred a few times. V is TRBV28 and J is TRBJ1-2; D not resolved. The CDR3 sequence is 17 residues long. V was shortened by 2 bases and J by 8 bases, with 24 bases between the two germline ends. Germline loops: CDR1 MDHEN, CDR2 SYDVKM. CDR3 protein: CASSLVFSTSSSLGYTF. Written as DNA, the CDR3 is TGTGCCAGCAGTTTAGTCTTTTCGACAAGCAGTTCCCTCGGCTACACCTTC.

This clonotype was counted ten times or more. The genes are TRBV20-1 and TRBJ1-4, with a tentative D call TRBD1 (5 bases). Trimming stripped 3 bases from V and 3 bases from J, with 8 bases between. The CDR3 totals 13 residues. The germline V gene encodes CDR1 DFQATT and CDR2 SNEGSKA (reference sequence). This CDR3 reads CSASRQSNEKLFF. CDR3 coding DNA: TGCAGTGCTAGCAGACAGTCTAATGAAAAACTGTTTTTT.

This clonotype was picked up a small number of times. This rearrangement joins TRBV7-8 to TRBJ2-4; perhaps TRBD1 as D (6 bases). Deletions cut 5 bases from V and 6 bases from J, with 14 bases between. The CDR3 totals 14 residues. Germline CDR1 SGHVS, CDR2 FQNEAQ. CDR3 amino acids: CASSPRQALNIQYF. CDR3 coding DNA: TGTGCCAGCAGCCCTAGACAGGCATTAAACATTCAGTACTTC.

This clonotype was seen ten or more times. The J gene is TRBJ1-1, the V gene TRBV6-5; D perhaps matches TRBD1 (5 bases). The CDR3 sequence is 12 residues long. The V and J ends lost 7 bases and 5 bases respectively, with 11 bases between them. The V gene's germline CDR1 is MNHEY and CDR2 SVGAGI. The CDR3 region is CASIMGGTEAFF. CDR3 DNA: TGTGCCAGCATAATGGGGGGAACTGAAGCTTTCTTT.

CDR3 DNA sequence: TGCGCCAGCAGCCGAGACCGGAATCCCCAAGAGACCCAGTACTTC. Translated: CASSRDRNPQETQYF. The rearrangement links TRBV4-1 to TRBJ2-5; D is ambiguous. CDR1 MGHRA and CDR2 YSYEKL come from the germline V gene. This CDR3 contains 15 residues. V dropped 4 bases and J dropped 1 base, with 13 bases sitting between them.

This clonotype was found many times. This sequence joins TRBV5-1 and TRBJ2-1; TRBD2 is a possible D gene (6 bases). Between the trimmed V and J ends, which lost 7 bases and 2 bases, there was a span of 13 bases. Germline assignment: CDR1 SGHRS and CDR2 YFSETQ. The CDR3 length is 14 residues. The CDR3 loop reads CASQDGGTYNEQFF. DNA of the CDR3: TGCGCCAGCCAGGACGGAGGGACCTACAATGAGCAGTTCTTC.

V is TRBV6-1 and J is TRBJ2-5; D gene uncertain. The CDR3 has 13 amino acids. V lost 6 bases, J lost 4 bases, and 12 bases lay in between. Germline V lookup: CDR1 MNHNS, CDR2 SASEGT. CDR3 DNA sequence: TGTGCCAGCAGCTATAGTTTCACAGAGACCCAGTACTTC. Its translation is CASSYSFTETQYF.

In its sample, this clonotype was seen a few times. The chain has TRBV20-1 and TRBJ1-2; the D gene is possibly TRBD1 (5 bases). V was shortened by 6 bases and J by 5 bases, with 10 bases between the two germline ends. Germline V lookup: CDR1 DFQATT, CDR2 SNEGSKA (reference sequence). The CDR3 consists of 11 residues. The DNA of the CDR3 is TGCAGTGCCGAAAGGGGATATGGCTACACCTTC. Translating gives CSAERGYGYTF.

This clonotype occurred many times. CDR3 sequence (DNA): TGTGCCACCAGCAGAGATAAGAGCAAGTCGTACTTC. Its protein is CATSRDKSKSYF. The chain joins TRBV15 to TRBJ2-7; D not resolved. V was trimmed by 0 bases and J by 12 bases, leaving 12 bases between them. Per the germline V gene, CDR1 is LNHNV and CDR2 is YYDKDF (reference sequence). The CDR3 is 12 residues long. Full variable domain (rest looked up from reference TRBV15 and TRBJ2-7): DAMVIQNPRYQVTQFGKPVTLSCSQTLNHNVMYWYQQKSSQAPKLLFHYYDKDFNNEADTPDNFQSRRPNTSFCFLDIRSPGLGDTAMYLCATSRDKSKSYFGPGTRLTVT.

This clonotype was recorded at least ten times. The chain has TRBV18 and TRBJ1-1, with D hard to call. Germline loops: CDR1 KGHSH, CDR2 LQKENI. The V end lost 6 bases, the J end lost 6 bases, and 11 bases lay between the germline ends. The CDR3 is made up of 12 amino acids. CDR3 sequence (DNA): TGTGCCAGCTCGTCGATGCCCCCTGAAGCTTTCTTT. This translates into CASSSMPPEAFF.

This clonotype has only a few counts. The rearrangement links TRBV7-2 to TRBJ2-3; D unclear. The V gene lost 1 base and the J gene lost 5 bases, with 4 bases spanning the gap. Per germline, CDR1 SGHTA and CDR2 FQGNSA. This CDR3 comprises 12 residues. The CDR3 protein is CASSLVRDTQYF. CDR3 sequence (DNA): TGTGCCAGCAGCTTAGTGCGAGATACGCAGTATTTT.

The chain uses TRBV20-1 and TRBJ1-2; TRBD1 is a possible D gene (6 bases). The CDR3 runs to 12 residues. In germline, CDR1 is DFQATT, CDR2 SNEGSKA (reference sequence). For the CDR3, the DNA is TGCAGCTACTACAGGGCCAACTATGGCTACACCTTC. It codes for CSYYRANYGYTF.

This chain's CDR3 is CASSLVGQGSTNEKLFF. Here the CDR3 DNA reads TGTGCCAGCAGTTTAGTGGGACAGGGTTCAACTAATGAAAAACTGTTTTTT. The gene calls are TRBV28 and TRBJ1-4; 9 bases map to TRBD1. Germline-derived CDR1 and CDR2 are MDHEN and SYDVKM. The CDR3 runs 17 residues. Trimming at V came to 2 bases and at J to 0 bases, leaving 4 bases not matched to a gene.